Here is one T cell receptor beta chain with its context. Antigen specificity is unknown. The trim removed 6 bases at V and 2 bases at J, leaving 5 bases unmatched. CDR1 is MNHNS and CDR2 is SASEGT in the germline V gene. This CDR3 contains 14 residues. Each of the patients experienced relapse following autologous stem cell transplantation, and their brentuximab vedotin exposure differed. By magnetic negative selection, CD4+ T cells were purified from thawed PBMCs. The record originates from a study of PD-1 blockade in classical Hodgkin lymphoma. The data were produced by immunoSEQ multiplex PCR, yet TCRdb's version contains in-frame clones alone and is incomplete. The sample consists of 30,000 to 35,000 clones, approximately 92% of them appearing once. Study-wide points: With CD4+ cells, TCR diversity rose significantly by C4D1, but not with CD8+ cells.

This specimen consisted of CD4+ T cells from blood, obtained at baseline. The chain has TRBV6-1 and TRBJ2-7, with 9 bases fitting TRBD2. The sequence was obtained from a human donor with classical Hodgkin lymphoma. CDR3 protein: CASRRTSETYEQYF. The CDR3 DNA reads TGTGCCAGCAGACGGACTAGCGAGACCTACGAGCAGTACTTC.